This record looks at one TCR beta chain sequence and its context. Its antigen is not identified. Clones were sequenced by immunoSEQ multiplex PCR, and TCRdb holds only the in-frame ones, with some missing. Counted here are over 100,000 clones, 88% occurring once; the ten biggest clones make up approximately 15%. The data belong to a study of T cell responses to AZD1222 COVID-19 vaccine. V shed 4 bases and J 6 bases; nucleotides not matched to a gene: 5. The CDR3 length is 15 residues. In germline, CDR1 is LGHDT, CDR2 YNNKEL (reference sequence). Whole-study results and caveats: There were vaccine-associated CD4 TCRs across spike, dominant at 160-218 and 743-854. Just a handful of AZD1222 recipients were seropositive at baseline. Repertoire sampling was restricted to post-peak T cell response timepoints. The sample set comprised mostly white British donors with more females, and clonal diversity was possibly underestimated.

The TCR sequence derives from an adult in good health. This chain links TRBV3-1 (or the pseudogene TRBV3-2) with TRBJ2-1, with 11 bases lining up with TRBD2. The sequences come from peripheral blood, collected on day 0 of AZD1222 vaccination. The chain's CDR3 is CASSLAGGASNEQFF. Here the CDR3 DNA reads TGTGCCAGCAGCCTAGCGGGGGGGGCATCCAATGAGCAGTTCTTC.